One and the same sample provided the 21 T cell receptor beta chains below, sequenced in a study of blood T cell repertoires in COVID-19. Repertoires were generated with immunoSEQ multiplex PCR, while TCRdb's copy carries only in-frame clones and drops some. The sample has around 250,000 clones, around 88% seen once. Specimen: PBMCs or T cells enriched from blood (not recorded which). The receptors come from a woman in her 30s who had recovered from COVID-19.

This rearrangement joins TRBV2 to TRBJ1-2; the D is unclear. CDR3 length: 14 residues. Germline V gene lookup returns CDR1 SNHLY and CDR2 FYNNEI. Trimming took 7 bases from V and 2 from J, leaving 14 bases between them. The CDR3 nucleotides read TGTGCCAGCATTGGTTTAGGACTAAACTATGGCTACACCTTC. Amino acids: CASIGLGLNYGYTF.

The gene calls are TRBV6-2 or TRBV6-3 and TRBJ1-5; 7 bases align to TRBD1. Germline loops: CDR1 MNHEY, CDR2 SVGEGT. The trim removed 2 bases at V and 6 bases at J, leaving 22 bases unmatched. This CDR3 spans 20 amino acids. CDR3 residues: CASSYPVEKGARIWSQPQHF. CDR3 DNA sequence: TGTGCCAGCAGTTACCCCGTTGAGAAGGGGGCGCGAATTTGGTCTCAGCCCCAGCATTTT.

This rearrangement joins TRBV6-5 to TRBJ1-1; D not certain. From germline, CDR1 is MNHEY and CDR2 SVGAGI. V shed 0 bases and J shed 3 bases, with 11 bases lying between them. The CDR3 has 15 residues. CDR3 sequence reads: CASSYSIRIHTEAFF. The DNA for the CDR3 is TGTGCCAGCAGTTACTCGATCAGGATACACACTGAAGCTTTCTTT.

The V gene is TRBV5-4, the J gene TRBJ1-1; 7 bases fit TRBD1. This CDR3 contains 13 residues. In germline, CDR1 is SGHNT, CDR2 YYREEE (reference sequence). Germline trimming cut 2 bases from V and 4 bases from J; bases unmatched to any gene: 2. CDR3 coding DNA: TGTGCCAGCAGCTTTGGACAGGTCACTGAAGCTTTCTTT. As protein: CASSFGQVTEAFF.

The chain uses TRBV6-2 or TRBV6-3 and TRBJ2-2, with D unresolved. CDR1 and CDR2 (germline): MNHEY, SVGEGT. This CDR3 contains 16 residues. The V and J ends lost 5 bases and 5 bases respectively, with 18 bases between them. The CDR3 protein is CASSPDSYLRTGELFF. CDR3 coding DNA: TGTGCCAGCAGTCCAGATAGCTATTTGAGAACCGGGGAGCTGTTTTTT.

To note about this clone: Other nucleotide sequences from this sample produce the same CDR3. The rearrangement joins TRBV7-8 to TRBJ2-5; D gene unclear. CDR3 size: 11 residues. From germline, CDR1 is SGHVS and CDR2 FQNEAQ. V lost 5 bases and J lost 2, with 3 bases in between. Here the CDR3 DNA reads TGTGCCAGCAGCCCGCAAGAGACCCAGTACTTC. Residues: CASSPQETQYF.

This sequence joins TRBV5-1 and TRBJ1-1, with D possibly TRBD1 on 6 matching bases. Trimming cost V 5 bases and J 3 bases, with 20 bases left between them. This CDR3 contains 16 residues. Germline lookup yields CDR1 SGHRS and CDR2 YFSETQ. The CDR3 sequence is CASRRNRVVGHTEAFF. The CDR3 DNA reads as TGCGCCAGCAGACGGAACAGGGTGGTTGGTCACACTGAAGCTTTCTTT.

V gene TRBV25-1 combines with J gene TRBJ2-7; D unresolved. Germline CDR1 is MGHDK and CDR2 is SYGVNS. The CDR3 sequence is 11 residues long. The ends were cut back, 5 bases at V and 5 bases at J, with 7 bases in the middle. CDR3 sequence: CASSLSDEQYF. The DNA of the CDR3 is TGTGCCAGCAGTTTGAGTGACGAGCAGTACTTC.

The J gene is TRBJ1-5, the V gene TRBV20-1; 7 nucleotides align to TRBD1. Unmatched junction bases numbered 5, after V lost 3 bases and J lost 0 bases. Germline values: CDR1 DFQATT, CDR2 SNEGSKA (reference sequence). CDR3 size: 15 residues. The CDR3 protein is CSASRAGGSNQPQHF. The CDR3 bases are TGCAGTGCTAGTCGGGCAGGGGGTAGCAATCAGCCCCAGCATTTT.

The rearrangement joins TRBV28 to TRBJ1-1, with D tentatively TRBD1 (6 bases). The germline V gene encodes CDR1 MDHEN and CDR2 SYDVKM. Trimming removed 2 bases at V and 8 bases at J, with 15 bases between. The CDR3 loop spans 14 amino acids. The CDR3 sequence: CASSLVQGLAEAFF. CDR3 DNA: TGTGCCAGCAGTTTAGTACAGGGTTTAGCCGAAGCTTTCTTT.

The chain uses TRBV9 and TRBJ1-2, with TRBD1 as a possible D gene (6 bases). V was shortened by 1 base and J by 4 bases, with 14 bases between the two germline ends. The germline gives CDR1 SGDLS, CDR2 YYNGEE. The CDR3 runs 15 residues. CDR3 residues: CASSVFGTPFYGYTF. The CDR3 DNA is TGTGCCAGCAGCGTATTCGGGACACCCTTCTATGGCTACACCTTC.

The gene calls are TRBV24-1 and TRBJ2-3; maybe TRBD2 (5 bases). The germline V gene encodes CDR1 KGHDR and CDR2 SFDVKD. CDR3 length: 18 amino acids. V lost 2 bases, J lost 2 bases, and 19 bases lay in between. The CDR3 coding sequence is TGTGCCACCAGTGATTGGCGGGTTCGGGGTCCCGACACAGATACGCAGTATTTT. Encoded protein: CATSDWRVRGPDTDTQYF.

V and J are TRBV6-5 and TRBJ2-1; TRBD2 matches at 7 bases. Germline loops: CDR1 MNHEY, CDR2 SVGAGI. The J segment lost 9 bases and the V segment lost 7 bases, leaving 12 bases of the junction unmatched. The CDR3 extends over 14 amino acids. The CDR3 loop reads CASTQRSGNSEQFF. CDR3 DNA: TGTGCCAGCACCCAAAGGAGCGGGAATAGTGAGCAGTTCTTC.

The chain joins TRBV19 to TRBJ2-6; 7 nucleotides line up with TRBD1. There are 20 residues in the CDR3. The germline gives CDR1 LNHDA, CDR2 SQIVND (reference sequence). V trimming: 5 bases; J trimming: 0 bases; junction bases outside the gene matches: 16. The CDR3 nucleotides are TGTGCCAGTAGTTCGCGACCGTCGGGACAGACCTCCTCTGGGGCCAACGTCCTGACTTTC. Its translation is CASSSRPSGQTSSGANVLTF.

The chain couples TRBV5-4 to TRBJ1-2, with 7 bases identical to TRBD1. Germline-derived CDR1 and CDR2 are SGHNT and YYREEE (reference sequence). The CDR3 is made up of 17 amino acids. V lost 4 bases, J lost 5 bases, and 17 bases stayed unmatched. The CDR3 protein is CASSRVGVRQGHYGYTF. The DNA for the CDR3 is TGTGCCAGCAGCCGGGTGGGGGTCCGACAGGGCCATTATGGCTACACCTTC.

This chain joins TRBV4-1 and TRBJ2-7; perhaps TRBD2 as D (6 bases). The V gene's germline CDR1 is MGHRA and CDR2 YSYEKL. V was shortened by 1 base and J by 4 bases, with 14 bases between the two germline ends. The CDR3 runs to 15 residues. The CDR3 loop reads CASSQVSGVRYEQYF. The CDR3 bases are TGCGCCAGCAGCCAAGTTTCGGGGGTGCGATACGAGCAGTACTTC.

The chain couples TRBV27 to TRBJ2-2; 8 bases fit TRBD2. Losses at the gene ends were 0 bases for V and 7 bases for J; bases not matched to a gene: 13. Germline V gene sequence: CDR1 MNHEY, CDR2 SMNVEV (reference sequence). The CDR3 consists of 18 residues. Here the CDR3 DNA reads TGTGCCAGCAGTTTATCTTCCAGCGGGAGAGGGAACGGCGGGGAGCTGTTTTTT. Residues: CASSLSSSGRGNGGELFF.

This chain uses TRBV7-9 with TRBJ1-1; 9 bases fit TRBD1. V shed 5 bases and J 5 bases; nucleotides not matched to a gene: 6. Germline V gene lookup returns CDR1 SEHNR and CDR2 FQNEAQ (reference sequence). The CDR3 runs 14 residues. The CDR3 loop reads CASSVQGAWTEAFF. As DNA, the CDR3 is TGTGCCAGCAGCGTACAGGGGGCGTGGACTGAAGCTTTCTTT.

The chain employs TRBV4-3 and TRBJ1-6; no clear D. Per germline, CDR1 LGHNA and CDR2 YSLEER. V was pared by 0 bases and J by 10 bases, with 7 bases between. This CDR3 spans 13 amino acids. CDR3 nucleotide sequence: TGCGCCAGCAGCCAAGAGGGCCAGTCACCCCTCCACTTT. Protein product: CASSQEGQSPLHF.

This clone was seen a handful of times. This chain joins TRBV4-1 and TRBJ2-3; 14 positions match TRBD2. Looked up from germline, CDR1 is MGHRA and CDR2 is YSYEKL. V trimming: 3 bases; J trimming: 4 bases; junction bases outside the gene matches: 3. The CDR3 is 16 amino acids. In nucleotides, the CDR3 is TGCGCCAGCAGCCAGACTAGCGGGAGGGCTGCAGATACGCAGTATTTT. Amino acids: CASSQTSGRAADTQYF.

The chain recombines TRBV12-3 or TRBV12-4 with TRBJ2-1; the D gene is possibly TRBD1 (5 bases). Trimming took 10 bases from V and 7 from J, leaving 17 bases between them. CDR3 length: 13 amino acids. This chain's CDR3 is CAISRQGQNEQFF. In nucleotides, the CDR3 is TGTGCCATTTCGAGGCAGGGTCAAAATGAGCAGTTCTTC.